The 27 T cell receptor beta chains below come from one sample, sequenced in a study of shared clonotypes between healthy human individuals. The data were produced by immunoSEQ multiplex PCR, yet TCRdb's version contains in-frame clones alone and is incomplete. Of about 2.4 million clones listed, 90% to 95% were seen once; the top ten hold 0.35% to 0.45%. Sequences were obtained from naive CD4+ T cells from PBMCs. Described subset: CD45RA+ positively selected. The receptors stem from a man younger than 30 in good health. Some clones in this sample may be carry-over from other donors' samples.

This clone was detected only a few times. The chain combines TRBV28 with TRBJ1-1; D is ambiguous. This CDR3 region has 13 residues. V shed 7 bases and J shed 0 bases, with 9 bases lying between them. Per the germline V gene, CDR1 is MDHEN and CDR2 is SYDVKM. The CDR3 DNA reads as TGTGCCAGCACCGGAAGCCTGAACACTGAAGCTTTCTTT. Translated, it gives CASTGSLNTEAFF.

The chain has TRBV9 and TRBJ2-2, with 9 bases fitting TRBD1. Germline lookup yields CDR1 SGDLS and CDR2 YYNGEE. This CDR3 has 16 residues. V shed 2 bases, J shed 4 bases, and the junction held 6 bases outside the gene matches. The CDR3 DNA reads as TGTGCCAGCAGCGTTCGGACAGGGGAGGGCACCGGGGAGCTGTTTTTT. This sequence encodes CASSVRTGEGTGELFF.

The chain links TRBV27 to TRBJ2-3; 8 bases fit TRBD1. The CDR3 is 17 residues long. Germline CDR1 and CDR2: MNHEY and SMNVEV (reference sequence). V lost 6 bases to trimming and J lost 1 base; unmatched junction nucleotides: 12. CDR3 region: CASRRHQGATGTDTQYF. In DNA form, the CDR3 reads TGTGCCAGCAGGAGGCACCAGGGGGCCACTGGCACAGATACGCAGTATTTT.

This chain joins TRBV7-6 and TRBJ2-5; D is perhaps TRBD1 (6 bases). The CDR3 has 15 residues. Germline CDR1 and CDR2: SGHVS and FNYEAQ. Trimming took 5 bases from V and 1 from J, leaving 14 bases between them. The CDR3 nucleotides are TGTGCCAGCAGCCCCGCGAGGGGGAGCCAAGAGACCCAGTACTTC. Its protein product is CASSPARGSQETQYF. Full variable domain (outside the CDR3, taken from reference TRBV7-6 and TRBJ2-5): GAGVSQSPRYKVTKRGQDVALRCDPISGHVSLYWYRQALGQGPEFLTYFNYEAQQDKSGLPNDRFSAERPEGSISTLTIQRTEQRDSAMYRCASSPARGSQETQYFGPGTRLLVL.

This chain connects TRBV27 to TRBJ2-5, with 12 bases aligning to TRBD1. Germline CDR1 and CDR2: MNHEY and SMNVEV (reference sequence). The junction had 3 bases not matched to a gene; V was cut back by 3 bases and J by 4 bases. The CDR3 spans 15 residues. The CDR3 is CASSLGDRGRETQYF. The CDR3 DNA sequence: TGTGCCAGCAGTTTGGGGGACAGGGGGCGAGAGACCCAGTACTTC.

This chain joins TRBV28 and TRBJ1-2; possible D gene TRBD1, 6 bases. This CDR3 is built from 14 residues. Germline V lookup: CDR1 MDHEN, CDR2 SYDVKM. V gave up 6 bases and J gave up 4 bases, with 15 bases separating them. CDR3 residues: CASRATGRVYGYTF. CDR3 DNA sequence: TGTGCCAGCAGAGCAACAGGGAGGGTCTATGGCTACACCTTC.

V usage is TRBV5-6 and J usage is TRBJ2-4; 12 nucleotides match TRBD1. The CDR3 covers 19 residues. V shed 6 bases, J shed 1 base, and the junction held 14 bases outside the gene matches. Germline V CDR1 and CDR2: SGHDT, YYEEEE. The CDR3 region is CASITPGQGAPEAKNIQYF. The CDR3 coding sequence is TGTGCCAGCATCACACCGGGACAGGGGGCTCCAGAGGCCAAAAACATTCAGTACTTC.

Written as DNA, the CDR3 is TGCGCCAGCAGTCAGCCTACCGGGCCATTCCCGGGCGGGCCCCAGCATTTT. Its translation is CASSQPTGPFPGGPQHF. J is TRBJ1-5 and V is TRBV23-1, with no clear D. Being an ORF, TRBV23-1 has a function that is uncertain. The CDR3 sequence is 17 residues long. V shed 3 bases and J shed 9 bases, with 24 bases lying between them.

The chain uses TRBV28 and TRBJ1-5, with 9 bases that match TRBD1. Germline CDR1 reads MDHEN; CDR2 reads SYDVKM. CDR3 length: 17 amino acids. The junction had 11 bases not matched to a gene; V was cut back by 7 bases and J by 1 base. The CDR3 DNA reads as TGTGCCAGCACCCCCCCGGGACAGGGTGGGAGCAATCAGCCCCAGCATTTT. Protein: CASTPPGQGGSNQPQHF.

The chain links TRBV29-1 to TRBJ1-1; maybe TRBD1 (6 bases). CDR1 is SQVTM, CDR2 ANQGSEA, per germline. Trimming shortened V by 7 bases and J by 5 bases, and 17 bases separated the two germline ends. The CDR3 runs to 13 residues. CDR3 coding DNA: TGCAGCGCTGGGGACACCCCATCTACTGAAGCTTTCTTT. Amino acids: CSAGDTPSTEAFF.

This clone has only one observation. CDR3 residues: CASRADRAADTQYF. The CDR3 coding sequence is TGTGCCAGTAGAGCTGACAGGGCGGCAGATACGCAGTATTTT. The chain links TRBV19 to TRBJ2-3, with 7 bases identical to TRBD1. Germline V lookup: CDR1 LNHDA, CDR2 SQIVND (reference sequence). There are 14 residues in the CDR3. Trimming at V came to 6 bases and at J to 4 bases, leaving 7 bases not matched to a gene.

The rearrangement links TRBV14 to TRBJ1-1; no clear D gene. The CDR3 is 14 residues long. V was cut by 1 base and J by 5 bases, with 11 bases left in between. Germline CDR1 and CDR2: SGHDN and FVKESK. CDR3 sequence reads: CASSQGPGWTEAFF. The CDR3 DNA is TGTGCCAGCAGCCAAGGCCCCGGTTGGACTGAAGCTTTCTTT.

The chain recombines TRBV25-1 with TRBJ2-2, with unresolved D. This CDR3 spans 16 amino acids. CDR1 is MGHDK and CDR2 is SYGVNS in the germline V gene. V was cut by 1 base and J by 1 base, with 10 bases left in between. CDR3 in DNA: TGTGCCAGCAGTGAATCGGCAGGCGGGAACACCGGGGAGCTGTTTTTT. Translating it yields CASSESAGGNTGELFF.

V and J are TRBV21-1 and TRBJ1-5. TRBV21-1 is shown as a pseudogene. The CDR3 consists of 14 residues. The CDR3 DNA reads TGTGCCATGAAGGCCGGCCGTAGCAATCAGCCCCAGCATTTT. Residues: CAMKAGRSNQPQHF.

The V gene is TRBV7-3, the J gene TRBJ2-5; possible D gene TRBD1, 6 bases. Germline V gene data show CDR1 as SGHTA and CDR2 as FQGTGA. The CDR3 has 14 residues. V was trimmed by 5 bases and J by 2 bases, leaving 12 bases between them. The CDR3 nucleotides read TGTGCCAGCAGCCGAGGACAGCCACAAGAGACCCAGTACTTC. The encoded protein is CASSRGQPQETQYF.

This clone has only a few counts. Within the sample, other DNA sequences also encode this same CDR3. CDR3 in DNA: TGCGCCAGCAGTGGGAACACTGAAGCTTTCTTT. As protein: CASSGNTEAFF. The chain employs TRBV5-1 and TRBJ1-1; unclear D gene. This CDR3 contains 11 residues. Germline lookup yields CDR1 SGHRS and CDR2 YFSETQ. V was cut by 5 bases and J by 1 base, with 3 bases left in between. The variable domain in full, with the rest retrieved from reference TRBV5-1 and TRBJ1-1, is KAGVTQTPRYLIKTRGQQVTLSCSPISGHRSVSWYQQTPGQGLQFLFEYFSETQRNKGNFPGRFSGRQFSNSRSEMNVSTLELGDSALYLCASSGNTEAFFGQGTRLTVV.

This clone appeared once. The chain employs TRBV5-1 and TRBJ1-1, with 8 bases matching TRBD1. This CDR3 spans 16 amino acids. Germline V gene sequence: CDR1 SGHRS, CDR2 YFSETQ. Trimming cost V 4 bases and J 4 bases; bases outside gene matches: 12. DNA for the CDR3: TGCGCCAGCAGCGACCGCCCGGGCAGGGGGCTCACTGAAGCTTTCTTT. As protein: CASSDRPGRGLTEAFF.

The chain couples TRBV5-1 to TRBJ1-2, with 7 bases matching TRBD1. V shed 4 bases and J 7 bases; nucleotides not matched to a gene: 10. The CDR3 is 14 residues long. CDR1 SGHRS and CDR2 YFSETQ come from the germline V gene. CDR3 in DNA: TGCGCCAGCAGCCGGGACAGAGCTACTAGTGGCTACACCTTC. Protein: CASSRDRATSGYTF.

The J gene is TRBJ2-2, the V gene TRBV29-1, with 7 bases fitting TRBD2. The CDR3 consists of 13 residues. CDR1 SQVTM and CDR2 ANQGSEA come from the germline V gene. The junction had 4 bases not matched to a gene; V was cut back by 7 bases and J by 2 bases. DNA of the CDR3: TGCAGCGGGGGACTACCAAACACCGGGGAGCTGTTTTTT. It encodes CSGGLPNTGELFF.

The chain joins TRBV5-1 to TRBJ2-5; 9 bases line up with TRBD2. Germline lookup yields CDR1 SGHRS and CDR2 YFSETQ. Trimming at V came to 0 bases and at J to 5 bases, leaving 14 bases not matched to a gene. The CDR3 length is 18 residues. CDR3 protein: CASSLEVAGVLVIETQYF. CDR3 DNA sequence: TGCGCCAGCAGCTTGGAAGTAGCGGGAGTTTTAGTTATCGAGACCCAGTACTTC.

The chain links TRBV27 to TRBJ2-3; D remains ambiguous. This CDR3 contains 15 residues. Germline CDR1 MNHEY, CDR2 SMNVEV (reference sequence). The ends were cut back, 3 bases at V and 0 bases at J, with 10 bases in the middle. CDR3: CASSFGLLSTDTQYF. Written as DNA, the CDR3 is TGTGCCAGCAGTTTCGGGCTCCTTAGCACAGATACGCAGTATTTT.

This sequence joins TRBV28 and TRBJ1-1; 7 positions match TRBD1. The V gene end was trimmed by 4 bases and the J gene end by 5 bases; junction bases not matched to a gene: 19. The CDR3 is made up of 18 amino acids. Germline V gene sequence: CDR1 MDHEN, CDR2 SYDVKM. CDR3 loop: CASSSSRGRGNGATEAFF. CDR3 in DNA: TGTGCCAGCAGTTCTTCCAGGGGGAGGGGAAATGGGGCGACTGAAGCTTTCTTT.

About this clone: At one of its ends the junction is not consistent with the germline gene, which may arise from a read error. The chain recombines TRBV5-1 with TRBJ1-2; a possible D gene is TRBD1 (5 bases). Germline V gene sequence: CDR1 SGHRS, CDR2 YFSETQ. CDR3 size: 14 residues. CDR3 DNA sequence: TGCGCCAGCAGCTCGGAGGGGTCCGGTTGGGGAAGCATGTTC. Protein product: CASSSEGSGWGSMF.

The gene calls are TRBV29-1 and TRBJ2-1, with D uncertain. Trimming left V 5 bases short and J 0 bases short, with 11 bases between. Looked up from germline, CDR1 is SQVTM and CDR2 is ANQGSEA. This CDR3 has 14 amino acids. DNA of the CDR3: TGCAGCGTTCGCCCTTCTCCCTCCTACAATGAGCAGTTCTTC. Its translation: CSVRPSPSYNEQFF.

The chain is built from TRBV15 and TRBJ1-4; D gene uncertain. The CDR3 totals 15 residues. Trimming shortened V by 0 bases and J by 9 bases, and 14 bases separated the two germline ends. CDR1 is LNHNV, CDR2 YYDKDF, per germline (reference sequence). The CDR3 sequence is CATSRDIGKMKKLFF. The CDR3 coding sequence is TGTGCCACCAGCAGAGACATAGGCAAGATGAAAAAACTGTTTTTT.

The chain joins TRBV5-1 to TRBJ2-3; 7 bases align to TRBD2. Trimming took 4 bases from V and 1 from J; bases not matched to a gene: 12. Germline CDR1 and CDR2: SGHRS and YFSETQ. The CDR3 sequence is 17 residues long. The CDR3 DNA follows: TGCGCCAGCAGCCCCTTTTGGGCGGGAGAGGGCACAGATACGCAGTATTTT. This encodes CASSPFWAGEGTDTQYF.

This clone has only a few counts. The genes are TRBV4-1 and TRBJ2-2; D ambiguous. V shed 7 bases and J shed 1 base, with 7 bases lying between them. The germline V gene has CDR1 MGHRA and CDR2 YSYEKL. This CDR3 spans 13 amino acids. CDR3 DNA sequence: TGCGCCAGCAAGAACTTGAACACCGGGGAGCTGTTTTTT. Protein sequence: CASKNLNTGELFF.